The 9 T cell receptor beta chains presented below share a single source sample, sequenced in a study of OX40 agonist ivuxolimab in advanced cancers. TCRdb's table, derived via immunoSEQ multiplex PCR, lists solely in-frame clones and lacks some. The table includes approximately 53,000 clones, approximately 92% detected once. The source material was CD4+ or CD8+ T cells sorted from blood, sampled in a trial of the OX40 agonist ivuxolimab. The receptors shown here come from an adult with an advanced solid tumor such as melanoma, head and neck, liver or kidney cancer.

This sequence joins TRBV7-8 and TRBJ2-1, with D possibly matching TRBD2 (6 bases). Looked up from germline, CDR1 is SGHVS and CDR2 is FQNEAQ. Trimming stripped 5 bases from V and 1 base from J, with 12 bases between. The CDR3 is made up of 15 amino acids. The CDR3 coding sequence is TGTGCCAGCAGCAGTGGGAGGTGGTCCTACAATGAGCAGTTCTTC. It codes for CASSSGRWSYNEQFF.

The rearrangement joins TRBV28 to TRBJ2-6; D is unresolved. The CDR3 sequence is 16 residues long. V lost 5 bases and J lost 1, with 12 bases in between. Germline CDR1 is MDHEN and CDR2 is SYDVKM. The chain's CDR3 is CASSPPTGSGANVLTF. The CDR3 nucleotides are TGTGCCAGCAGTCCCCCGACCGGGTCTGGGGCCAACGTCCTGACTTTC.

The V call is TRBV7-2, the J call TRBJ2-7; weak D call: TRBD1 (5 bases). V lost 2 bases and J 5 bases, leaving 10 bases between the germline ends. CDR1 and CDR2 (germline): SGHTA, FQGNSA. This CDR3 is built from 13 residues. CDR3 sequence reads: CASSLRKGNEQYF. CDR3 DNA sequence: TGTGCCAGCAGCTTAAGGAAGGGGAACGAGCAGTACTTC.

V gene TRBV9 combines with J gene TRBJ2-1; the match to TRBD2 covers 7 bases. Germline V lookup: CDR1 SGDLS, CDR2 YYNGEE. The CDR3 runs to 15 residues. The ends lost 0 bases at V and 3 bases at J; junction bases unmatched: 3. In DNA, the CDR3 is TGTGCCAGCAGCGTAGGCGGGGGAGGCTACAATGAGCAGTTCTTC. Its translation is CASSVGGGGYNEQFF. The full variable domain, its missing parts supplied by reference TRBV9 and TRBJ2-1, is DSGVTQTPKHLITATGQRVTLRCSPRSGDLSVYWYQQSLDQGLQFLIQYYNGEERAKGNILERFSAQQFPDLHSELNLSSLELGDSALYFCASSVGGGGYNEQFFGPGTRLTVL.

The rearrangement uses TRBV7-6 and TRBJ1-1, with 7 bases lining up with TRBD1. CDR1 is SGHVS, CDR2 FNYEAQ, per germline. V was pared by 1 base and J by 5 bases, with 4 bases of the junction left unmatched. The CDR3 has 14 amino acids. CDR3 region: CASSLGPGGTEAFF. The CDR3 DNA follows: TGTGCCAGCAGCTTAGGTCCAGGGGGAACTGAAGCTTTCTTT.

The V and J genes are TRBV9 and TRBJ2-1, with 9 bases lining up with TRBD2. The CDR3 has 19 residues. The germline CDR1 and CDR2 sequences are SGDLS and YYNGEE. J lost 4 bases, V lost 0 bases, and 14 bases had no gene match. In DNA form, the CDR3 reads TGTGCCAGCAGCGTAGAGGGTTTGGGGCTAGCGGGACCTTACAATGAGCAGTTCTTC. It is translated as CASSVEGLGLAGPYNEQFF.

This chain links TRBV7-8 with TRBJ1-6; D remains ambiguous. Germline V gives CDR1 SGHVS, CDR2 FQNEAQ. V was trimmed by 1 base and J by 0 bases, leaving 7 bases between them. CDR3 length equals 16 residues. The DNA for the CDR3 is TGTGCCAGCAGCTTAGGCCGTGGCTCCTATAATTCACCCCTCCACTTT. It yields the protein CASSLGRGSYNSPLHF.

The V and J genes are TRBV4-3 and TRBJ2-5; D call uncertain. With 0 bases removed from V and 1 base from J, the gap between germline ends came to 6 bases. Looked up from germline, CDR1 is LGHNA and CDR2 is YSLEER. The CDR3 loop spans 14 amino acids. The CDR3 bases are TGCGCCAGCAGCCAAGATCTATCCCAAGAGACCCAGTACTTC. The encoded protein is CASSQDLSQETQYF.

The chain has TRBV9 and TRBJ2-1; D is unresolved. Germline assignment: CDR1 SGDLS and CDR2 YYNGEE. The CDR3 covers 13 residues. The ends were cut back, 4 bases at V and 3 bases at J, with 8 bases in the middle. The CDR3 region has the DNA TGTGCCAGCAGCCCCGACAACTACAATGAGCAGTTCTTC. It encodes CASSPDNYNEQFF.